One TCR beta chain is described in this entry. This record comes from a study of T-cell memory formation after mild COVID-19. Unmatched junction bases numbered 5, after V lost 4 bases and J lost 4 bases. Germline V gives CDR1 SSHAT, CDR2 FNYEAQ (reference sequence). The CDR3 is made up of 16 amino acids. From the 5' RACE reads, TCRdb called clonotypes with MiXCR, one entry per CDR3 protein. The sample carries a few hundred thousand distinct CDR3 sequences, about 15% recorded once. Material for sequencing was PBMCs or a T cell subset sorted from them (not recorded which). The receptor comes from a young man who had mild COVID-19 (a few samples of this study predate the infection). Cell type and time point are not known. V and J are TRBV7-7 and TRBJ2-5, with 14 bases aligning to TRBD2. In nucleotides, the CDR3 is TGTGCCAGCAGCTCCAGACTAGCGGGGGGGCCAGAGACCCAGTACTTC. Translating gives CASSSRLAGGPETQYF.